This TCR beta chain was obtained from a study of cytomegalovirus exposure and HLA in healthy donors. Turning to the study itself: Genotyping showed roughly 77% of almost 400 donors falling in the Caucasian-associated ancestry cluster.

The study ran its PCR with 60 Vbeta and 13 Jbeta primers. Clones were read by immunoSEQ multiplex PCR, and TCRdb kept only the in-frame ones, dropping some. The profile shows 150,000 to 200,000 clones, roughly 77% of them singletons. Trimming took off 6 bases at V and 0 bases at J, with 14 bases between the two ends. The CDR3 covers 16 residues. The V gene's germline CDR1 is SNHLY and CDR2 FYNNEI. Sequencing was performed on PBMCs. This clonotype originated in a man aged 25 to 40 in good health and CMV-seropositive. V usage is TRBV2 and J usage is TRBJ2-2; D is possibly TRBD2 (5 bases). CDR3 DNA: TGTGCCAGCAGGAGGGTCAGCTACGCGAACACCGGGGAGCTGTTTTTT. Translation gives CASRRVSYANTGELFF.